A selection of T cell receptor beta chains follows, all from one sample in a study of CD8 T cell repertoires and HIV-1 epitope variants. Sequenced by immunoSEQ multiplex PCR; TCRdb stores in-frame clones only, minus some. The sample includes roughly 100,000 clones, 74% seen only once; the top ten take 25% to 30%. Sequencing was performed on uncultured baseline CD8+ T cells from peripheral blood mononuclear cells (PBMCs). These receptors were obtained from a male donor with HIV. Both conserved end residues are part of each CDR3. D genes are given only for firm matches. Not all rows give a size; the values are once, few, many and, for expanded clones, a class.

TRBV2	TRBJ2-7	few	-	TGTGCCAGCAGCCCTGAGTACGAGCAGTACTTC	CASSPEYEQYF
TRBV29-1	TRBJ2-3	-	-	TGCAGCGTTGTGTCAAGCAGCACAGATACGCAGTATTTT	CSVVSSSTDTQYF
TRBV19	TRBJ1-6	-	TRBD1	TGTGCCAGTACCGACCACGACAGGGGTACAAATTCACCCCTCCACTTT	CASTDHDRGTNSPLHF
TRBV18	TRBJ1-1	-	-	TGTGCCAGCTCACCAGGGGCGAACACTGAAGCTTTCTTT	CASSPGANTEAFF
TRBV9	TRBJ2-3	-	TRBD2	TGTGCCAGCAGCGTAGGAGGAGGGAGAACGGGAGGGAGCACAGATACGCAGTATTTT	CASSVGGGRTGGSTDTQYF
TRBV7-9	TRBJ2-7	-	TRBD2	TGTGCCAGCAGCTTTCCGGGACTAGCGGGAGGGCCCTTCGGCTACGAGCAGTACTTC	CASSFPGLAGGPFGYEQYF
TRBV11-2	TRBJ1-1	-	-	TGTGCCAGCAGCTTAGATGGTGACATTTCTGGAGCTTTCTTT	CASSLDGDISGAFF
TRBV5-5	TRBJ1-5	-	-	TGTGCCAGCAGCGCTACAGGATACCCTAGCAATCAGCCCCAGCATTTT	CASSATGYPSNQPQHF
TRBV5-1	TRBJ2-3	-	-	TGCGCCAGCAGCTTGGGGAGCACAGATACGCAGTATTTT	CASSLGSTDTQYF
TRBV10-3	TRBJ1-1	-	TRBD1	TGTGCCATCAGTGAACACGGTCAGGGGGCGACCACTGAAGCTTTCTTT	CAISEHGQGATTEAFF
TRBV13	TRBJ2-7	-	-	TGTGCCAGCAGCTTAGGGAGCTCCTACGAGCAGTACTTC	CASSLGSSYEQYF
TRBV7-9	TRBJ2-5	-	-	TGTGCCAGCAGCGACTGGGAGACCCAGTACTTC	CASSDWETQYF
TRBV19	TRBJ2-7	-	-	TGTGCCAGTAGTGTGGGAGCTCTCTACGAGCAGTACTTC	CASSVGALYEQYF
TRBV28	TRBJ2-3	many	-	TGTGCCAGCAGTGGAGGACTCCGGGGCACAGATACGCAGTATTTT	CASSGGLRGTDTQYF
TRBV19	TRBJ1-1	-	TRBD1	TGTGCCAGTAGTGTTCTCACAGGGGGCACTGAAGCTTTCTTT	CASSVLTGGTEAFF
TRBV19	TRBJ1-5	once	-	TGTGCCACCTCCGCCCCAGGGATTGGGCAGCCCCAGCATTTT	CATSAPGIGQPQHF
TRBV5-4	TRBJ2-1	-	TRBD2	TGTGCCAGCAGCGGGACTAGCGGGGGGGACAATGAGCAGTTCTTC	CASSGTSGGDNEQFF
TRBV18	TRBJ2-1	-	-	TGTGCCAGCTCACCACCGTCCGCAGGGGGGAATGAGCAGTTCTTC	CASSPPSAGGNEQFF
TRBV19	TRBJ1-3	-	-	TGTGCCAGTAGCCCAGGACTACTAGGAGGAAACACCATATATTTT	CASSPGLLGGNTIYF
TRBV6-6	TRBJ2-5	-	TRBD2	TGTGCCAGCAGTTACGGTGATAGCGGGGCTCAAGAGACCCAGTACTTC	CASSYGDSGAQETQYF
TRBV30	TRBJ1-1	-	TRBD1	TGTGCCTGGAGGTGGGACAGGGGAGGATCTGAAGCTTTCTTT	CAWRWDRGGSEAFF
TRBV4-1	TRBJ1-5	-	-	TGCGCCAGCAGCCAAGTGTACCGACCCAATCAGCCCCAGCATTTT	CASSQVYRPNQPQHF
TRBV7-9	TRBJ2-7	-	-	TGTGCCAGCAGCTCATACCCCTACGAGCAGTACTTC	CASSSYPYEQYF
TRBV15	TRBJ2-1	-	TRBD2	TGTGCCACCAGCAGAGATCTAGCGGGAGATTGGAATGAGCAGTTCTTC	CATSRDLAGDWNEQFF
TRBV27	TRBJ1-3	-	-	TGTGCCAGCAGTTGGTCTCCTGGAAACACCATATATTTT	CASSWSPGNTIYF
TRBV7-2	TRBJ2-5	-	-	TGTGCCAGCAGCTCGAGTTCGGTCGGGGAGACCCAGTACTTC	CASSSSSVGETQYF
TRBV12-2	TRBJ2-7	-	-	TGTGCAAGTCGCCCCCAGGGGAAGGGCTACGAGCAGTACTTC	CASRPQGKGYEQYF
TRBV5-8	TRBJ2-7	-	-	TGTGCCAGCAGACAAGGGGGTTGGGAGGTCTACGAGCAGTACTTC	CASRQGGWEVYEQYF
TRBV4-3	TRBJ2-3	-	TRBD2	TGCGCCAGCAGCCAAGGACGGGGGGCAGATACGCAGTATTTT	CASSQGRGADTQYF
TRBV19	TRBJ2-3	-	-	TGTGCCAGTAGTATGATGGGGATTGGCACAGATACGCAGTATTTT	CASSMMGIGTDTQYF
TRBV6-1	TRBJ2-2	-	TRBD1	TGTGCCAGCAAAAGCCCGGGACAGGGGGCCGGGGAGCTGTTTTTT	CASKSPGQGAGELFF
TRBV7-9	TRBJ2-2	once	-	TGTGCCAGCAGCTTAGCGGCGGGCACCGGGGAGCTGTTTTTT	CASSLAAGTGELFF
TRBV5-4	TRBJ2-5	-	TRBD1	TGTGCCAGCAGCTCCCAAGAGGGACGACAGGGGGTGCTGATGTACTTC	CASSSQEGRQGVLMYF
TRBV4-1	TRBJ2-7	-	TRBD2	TGCGCCAGCAGCCAAGTCGGGAGGGAGCAGTACTTC	CASSQVGREQYF
TRBV7-8	TRBJ2-1	once	-	TGTGCCAGCAGCCTTAGGCGAAGGGAGCAGTTCTTC	CASSLRRREQFF
TRBV5-1	TRBJ2-3	-	TRBD1	TGCGCCAGCAGCACTAGGACAGGGGGCGCAGATACGCAGTATTTT	CASSTRTGGADTQYF
TRBV28	TRBJ2-5	-	TRBD2	TGTGCCAGCAGTTCGGGAGGGCAAGAGACCCAGTACTTC	CASSSGGQETQYF
TRBV14	TRBJ2-7	-	-	TGTGCCAGCAGCCAAGGTCCCATTCCCTACGAGCAGTACTTC	CASSQGPIPYEQYF
TRBV19	TRBJ2-5	few	-	TGTGCCAGTAGGGCCAGAGGGGAAGAGACCCAGTACTTC	CASRARGEETQYF
TRBV7-9	TRBJ2-3	-	-	TGTGCCAGCAGCATAGCAACCGATACGCAGTATTTT	CASSIATDTQYF
TRBV6-1	TRBJ1-3	-	-	TGTGCCAGCAGGGGGCCAGGCAACACCATATATTTT	CASRGPGNTIYF
TRBV7-2	TRBJ2-3	-	TRBD1	TGTGCCAGCAGGTTACAGGGGGAAGATACGCAGTATTTT	CASRLQGEDTQYF
TRBV18	TRBJ1-4	-	TRBD1	TGTGCCAGCTCTCGGGACAGGGGGCCTGATGAAAAACTGTTTTTT	CASSRDRGPDEKLFF
TRBV6-4	TRBJ2-1	few	-	TGTGCCAGCAGTGTCACTCGAGACAGGCGAAATGAGCAGTTCTTC	CASSVTRDRRNEQFF
TRBV4-3	TRBJ1-2	-	-	TGCGCCAGCAGCCAAGGGCTGGACCGAGTCTATGGCTACACCTTC	CASSQGLDRVYGYTF
TRBV2	TRBJ2-1	-	TRBD2	TGTGCCGGCAGACTAGCGGGGCCGCATGAGCAGTTCTTC	CAGRLAGPHEQFF
TRBV27	TRBJ2-7	-	TRBD2	TGTGCCAGCAGTTTCGGGAGGGCCTGGGACGAGCAGTACTTC	CASSFGRAWDEQYF
TRBV27	TRBJ1-4	-	-	TGTGCCAGCAGTTTACAAGGGAGGGCTAATGAAAAACTGTTTTTT	CASSLQGRANEKLFF
TRBV2	TRBJ2-5	-	TRBD1	TGTGCCAGCAACCCGGGACAGGTTCAAGAGACCCAGTACTTC	CASNPGQVQETQYF
TRBV4-1	TRBJ2-2	-	TRBD1	TGCGCCAGCAGCGAGGACAGGGGCGAACTGGGCACCGGGGAGCTGTTTTTT	CASSEDRGELGTGELFF
TRBV6-6	TRBJ2-1	-	-	TGTGCCAGCAGTGTGGGGGACGCCTACAATGAGCAGTTCTTC	CASSVGDAYNEQFF
TRBV19	TRBJ2-5	-	-	TGTGCCAGTAGTCACCAGGGAGACTGGGAGACCCAGTACTTC	CASSHQGDWETQYF
TRBV7-2	TRBJ2-1	-	TRBD2	TGTGCCAGCCGGGGGGGCTTCTCCAATGAGCAGTTCTTC	CASRGGFSNEQFF
TRBV28	TRBJ2-7	-	-	TGTGCCAGCAGTTTGGGGACTCCCGCCTACGAGCAGTACTTC	CASSLGTPAYEQYF
TRBV4-3	TRBJ2-7	-	-	TGCGCCAGCAGCCAAGTCAGGGAAAACTACGAGCAGTACTTC	CASSQVRENYEQYF
TRBV5-1	TRBJ2-7	-	TRBD1	TGCGCCAGCAGCTCCCGGACAGGACACACCTACGAGCAGTACTTC	CASSSRTGHTYEQYF
TRBV5-6	TRBJ2-5	-	TRBD1	TGTGCCAGCAGCCCCGGTACAGGGGCCCAAGAGACCCAGTACTTC	CASSPGTGAQETQYF
TRBV27	TRBJ2-3	-	-	TGTGCCAGCACCTGGTCCAGAACTAGCACAGATACGCAGTATTTT	CASTWSRTSTDTQYF
TRBV19	TRBJ2-2	-	-	TGTGCCTCGGCCGATTGGATTGCCACCGGGGAGCTGTTTTTT	CASADWIATGELFF
TRBV27	TRBJ2-7	-	TRBD2	TGTGCCAGCAGTTTGTCCCTAGCGGGAGCTCAAGAGCAGTACTTC	CASSLSLAGAQEQYF